These 3 T cell receptor beta chains were sequenced from one sample in a study of CD8+ T cells in alopecia areata. cDNA reverse transcribed from extracted RNA served as the sequencing template. Assay: immunoSEQ multiplex PCR; the TCRdb copy retains only in-frame clones and omits some. The table shows about 34,000 clones, with roughly half occurring only once. Sequencing used NKG2D-high CD8+ T cells sorted from blood. The source of these receptors is a human donor with alopecia areata.

The chain joins TRBV2 to TRBJ2-7; D is unresolved. This CDR3 is built from 13 residues. Per the germline V gene, CDR1 is SNHLY and CDR2 is FYNNEI. Trimming took off 7 bases at V and 5 bases at J, with 15 bases between the two ends. CDR3 nucleotides: TGTGCCAGCAAAAAACCACCCCTGGACGAGCAGTACTTC. Amino acid sequence: CASKKPPLDEQYF.

V usage is TRBV27 and J usage is TRBJ2-7; D not certain. V dropped 3 bases and J dropped 6 bases, with 15 bases sitting between them. The CDR3 has 14 residues. Germline V gene data show CDR1 as MNHEY and CDR2 as SMNVEV (reference sequence). CDR3 bases: TGTGCCAGCAGTTTCGGTTTCAATGTCGGCGAGCAGTACTTC. It specifies CASSFGFNVGEQYF.

The chain recombines TRBV13 with TRBJ2-3, with 8 bases fitting TRBD2. V trimming: 8 bases; J trimming: 4 bases; junction bases outside the gene matches: 5. This CDR3 region has 13 residues. Per the germline V gene, CDR1 is PRHDT and CDR2 is FYEKMQ (reference sequence). The CDR3 DNA reads as TGTGCCAGCGCGGGGGGCCTTTCAGATACGCAGTATTTT. Residues: CASAGGLSDTQYF.